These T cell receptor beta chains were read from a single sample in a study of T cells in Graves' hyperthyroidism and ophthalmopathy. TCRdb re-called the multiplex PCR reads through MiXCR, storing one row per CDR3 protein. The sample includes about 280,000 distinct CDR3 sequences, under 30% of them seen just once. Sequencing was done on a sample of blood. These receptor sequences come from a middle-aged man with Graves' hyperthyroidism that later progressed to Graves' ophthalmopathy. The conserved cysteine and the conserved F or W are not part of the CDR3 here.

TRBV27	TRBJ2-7	ASSLFSPSYEQY
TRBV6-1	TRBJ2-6	ASSGSWANVLT
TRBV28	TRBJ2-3	ASSPGGAYTDTQY
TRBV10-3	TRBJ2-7	AMAPGVAGLGEQY
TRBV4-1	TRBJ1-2	ASSQADREDGYT
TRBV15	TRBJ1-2	ATSSIGTPSDT
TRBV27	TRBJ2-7	ASSLGGSSNEQY
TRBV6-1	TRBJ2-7	ASSESGKGYEQY
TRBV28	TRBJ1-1	ASHRTGTEAF
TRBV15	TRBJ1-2	ATSRDRSSPL
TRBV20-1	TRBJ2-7	SAQRQGASYEQY
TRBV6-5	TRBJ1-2	ASTIGENYGYT
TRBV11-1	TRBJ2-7	ASSFYVGGNSYEQY
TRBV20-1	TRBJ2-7	SASPSSGGRYEQY
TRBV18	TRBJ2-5	ASSPISGETQY
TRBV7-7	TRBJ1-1	ASSLIQDTEAF
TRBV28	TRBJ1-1	ASSLDGTGVTEAF
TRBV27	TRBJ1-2	ASSPGQRLNYGYT
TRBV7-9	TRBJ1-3	ASSSSGTAGNTIY
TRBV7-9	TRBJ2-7	ASSLPATSEQY
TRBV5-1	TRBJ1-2	ASSLWDLGGYT
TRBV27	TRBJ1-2	ASSLFRGANYGYT
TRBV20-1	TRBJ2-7	SARVLEQGGEQY
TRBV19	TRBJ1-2	ASSIGRRSYGYT
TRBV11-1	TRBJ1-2	ASSLGGNGYGYT
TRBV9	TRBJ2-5	ASSVDPGRGQETQY
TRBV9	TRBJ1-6	ASSVEAGANSPLH
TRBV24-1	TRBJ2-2	ATSDWADRNTGELF
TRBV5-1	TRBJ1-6	ASSQSSGLSPLH
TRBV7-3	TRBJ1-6	ASSEGGRESPLH
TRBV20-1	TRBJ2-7	SARDMGELEQY
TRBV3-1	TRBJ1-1	ASSQVTGDHTEAF